Given below is one T cell receptor beta chain in context. Only a few counts were recorded for this clone. It lacks a known antigen. No qualities accompany the bases; no much larger clone lies one base away. CDR1 MNHEY and CDR2 SMNVEV are derived from the germline V gene (reference sequence). The CDR3 sequence holds 14 residues, the cysteine and phenylalanine included. The CDR3 DNA has 42 bases and is translated from base 1. The germline V end is reduced by 5 bases and the J end by 14 bases; junction bases left unmatched: 16. The data belong to a study of blood T cell repertoires in COVID-19 (dated by TCRdb to the early 2020s). With respect to the entire study: The collaborator samples originated in the United States, Italy and Spain and spanned the acute and convalescent phases of COVID-19. The material from the prospective study consisted of cDNA or gDNA derived from T cells, B-cell-depleted T cells, or PBMCs. Deeply sampled blood TCRbeta repertoires from subjects exposed to, actively infected with, or recovered from COVID-19 were included in the dataset. The repertoires were made available in a free public database intended to serve as a resource for research on the immune response to SARS-CoV-2. The samples were drawn from two sources: the first 160 participants of the ongoing ImmuneRACE study, and fewer than 1,500 subjects contributed by 6 global collaborators. Sample metadata almost always included a de-identified subject ID, COVID-19 status, age in years and sex. Where HLA class I and class II types were available, the types were taken from metadata supplied by the sample provider, not from assay-based typing. General findings and caveats noted by the study authors: The quantity of clinical and demographic metadata differed by source and by participant and was supplied without curation.

One collaborating source in Seattle enrolled patients while the patients were actively infected and followed the patients over time throughout the course of disease. Collaborating institutions collected whole blood in K2EDTA tubes following their own protocols. For TCRbeta analysis, collaborators shipped samples in one of three forms: frozen whole blood, isolated PBMCs, or DNA extracted from either of those sample types. The immunoSEQ Assay, a bias-controlled multiplex PCR, was used to amplify TCRbeta CDR3 regions from genomic DNA. The published analysis was carried out like this. Within the assay, amplification of reference gene primers was used to estimate how many nucleated cells each sample contained. Sequence reads were collapsed and filtered to measure the absolute abundance of every unique TCRbeta CDR3 rearrangement. For each sample, productive Simpson clonality was calculated by taking the square root of Simpson's diversity index across productive rearrangements. Held by TCRdb, this immuneACCESS table contains in-frame sequences only and omits some clones. Under half of the omission traces to an unresolved V gene where checked; the cause of the rest is unknown. V and J calls and clone size come straight from that table; D and trimming were deduced from the DNA. A total of about 80,000 clones appear in this sample, under 80% of them only once. Clones ranked in the top ten supply roughly 38% of the sample.

The sequencing sample was made of peripheral blood. Recombination linked TRBV27 to TRBJ2-3, with TRBD2 matching 7 junction bases. The sequence was collected from a man in his fifties or sixties with COVID-19, enrolled during active disease. Here is the DNA: TGTGCCAGCAGTCCGGGGGACTACAATCCCCTTTGGTATTTT. It specifies CASSPGDYNPLWYF.